These 9 T cell receptor beta chains were sequenced from one sample in a study of brain T cells in children with intractable seizures. Assay: immunoSEQ multiplex PCR; the TCRdb copy retains only in-frame clones and omits some. The sample carries approximately 330,000 clones, nearly 95% recorded once. The time point was: blood from clinic visit 5 months post-surgery; TSC patient then seizure free. The source material was peripheral blood, sampled approximately 5 months after surgery. These receptors were collected from a boy less than two years old with tuberous sclerosis and intractable seizures.

The chain has TRBV24-1 and TRBJ2-3; no definite D call. Germline-derived CDR1 and CDR2 are KGHDR and SFDVKD. The CDR3 extends over 14 amino acids. Trimming left V 12 bases short and J 2 bases short, with 17 bases between. The CDR3 loop is CAFPTETLTDTQYF. The CDR3 DNA reads TGTGCCTTCCCGACCGAAACCCTCACAGATACGCAGTATTTT.

With regard to this clone: Distinct nucleotide sequences in the sample also encode this CDR3. V is TRBV20-1 and J is TRBJ2-7; weak D call: TRBD1 (6 bases). The CDR3 has 11 amino acids. The germline V and J ends were trimmed by 3 bases and 3 bases, with 6 bases remaining between them. The germline V gene has CDR1 DFQATT and CDR2 SNEGSKA (reference sequence). The CDR3 reads CSARDSYEQYF. The CDR3, as DNA: TGCAGTGCTAGGGACAGCTACGAGCAGTACTTC.

This clone was detected only once. The chain recombines TRBV7-2 with TRBJ2-7; TRBD2 might be the D (6 bases). The germline CDR1 and CDR2 sequences are SGHTA and FQGNSA. The CDR3 extends over 18 amino acids. V dropped 1 base and J dropped 2 bases, with 21 bases sitting between them. CDR3 loop: CASSLVGLGGTKTYEQYF. The CDR3 DNA reads TGTGCCAGCAGCTTAGTGGGTCTGGGGGGAACTAAGACCTACGAGCAGTACTTC.

The CDR3 DNA reads as TGTGCCAGCAGCTTTCCACAGGGCACTGGAAACACCATATATTTT. Residues: CASSFPQGTGNTIYF. The chain combines TRBV7-9 with TRBJ1-3, with D maybe TRBD1 (6 bases). The V and J ends lost 3 bases and 2 bases respectively, with 11 bases between them. In germline, CDR1 is SEHNR, CDR2 FQNEAQ (reference sequence). This CDR3 region has 15 residues.

The J gene is TRBJ1-2, the V gene TRBV7-9; 9 bases are shared with TRBD1. Germline-derived CDR1 and CDR2 are SEHNR and FQNEAQ (reference sequence). The CDR3 consists of 15 residues. The ends lost 0 bases at V and 4 bases at J; junction bases unmatched: 3. The CDR3, as DNA: TGTGCCAGCAGCTTAGCGGACAGGGGAGGCTATGGCTACACCTTC. Its translation: CASSLADRGGYGYTF.

V gene TRBV3-1 (or the pseudogene TRBV3-2) combines with J gene TRBJ2-5; TRBD1 aligns across 12 bases. This CDR3 region has 15 residues. V was clipped by 8 bases and J by 5 bases; unmatched bases: 9. Looked up from germline, CDR1 is LGHDT and CDR2 is YNNKEL (reference sequence). CDR3 sequence: CASFGGQGARETQYF. In nucleotides, the CDR3 is TGTGCCAGCTTCGGGGGACAGGGGGCGCGGGAGACCCAGTACTTC.

The chain is built from TRBV10-2 and TRBJ2-5; TRBD2 matches at 10 bases. Per germline, CDR1 WSHSY and CDR2 SAAADI. Trimming cost V 3 bases and J 4 bases; bases outside gene matches: 8. The CDR3 has 16 amino acids. The CDR3 protein is CASSDPAGGPGETQYF. Written as DNA, the CDR3 is TGCGCCAGCAGTGACCCAGCGGGGGGGCCGGGAGAGACCCAGTACTTC.

The V and J genes are TRBV9 and TRBJ2-6; D gene unclear. The CDR3 has 17 amino acids. V dropped 0 bases and J dropped 0 bases, with 10 bases sitting between them. Germline V gives CDR1 SGDLS, CDR2 YYNGEE. The CDR3 coding sequence is TGTGCCAGCAGCGTAGTCGGTGCGTTCTCTGGGGCCAACGTCCTGACTTTC. Amino acids: CASSVVGAFSGANVLTF.

The chain combines TRBV20-1 with TRBJ1-2, with unresolved D. Trimming removed 5 bases at V and 4 bases at J, with 14 bases between. The CDR3 totals 13 residues. The germline gives CDR1 DFQATT, CDR2 SNEGSKA (reference sequence). CDR3 DNA: TGCAGTGCTTGTGGGAGGGAGGGCTATGGCTACACCTTC. Amino acid sequence: CSACGREGYGYTF.